Each of the 25 T cell receptor beta chains below was sequenced from the same sample in a study of blood T cells in healthy people across ages. The authors ran a second PCR of 7 to 11 cycles using a sample-barcoded 5' primer and a J-beta primer mix. In TCRdb, the 5' RACE reads were re-called with MiXCR into one record per CDR3 protein. Of roughly 1,500,000 distinct CDR3 sequences detected, roughly a third appear once; the ten largest clones hold around 11%. The sample consisted of blood. The receptor set was obtained from a woman aged 25 to 39 in good health.

The V call is TRBV6-6, the J call TRBJ1-2, with a weak D call TRBD1 (5 bases). The CDR3 runs to 16 residues. The germline V and J ends were trimmed by 6 bases and 0 bases, with 17 bases remaining between them. Germline assignment: CDR1 MNHNY and CDR2 SVGAGI (reference sequence). The CDR3 loop is CASRGLTDPPNYGYTF. The CDR3 DNA is TGTGCCAGCAGGGGGCTAACGGACCCTCCTAACTATGGCTACACCTTC.

V and J are TRBV10-3 and TRBJ2-7, with TRBD2 matching 10 bases. TRBJ2-5 matches the DNA end more closely, so the J call is doubtful. The germline gives CDR1 ENHRY, CDR2 SYGVKD. The CDR3 runs 17 residues. CDR3 DNA: TGTGCCACCGGATCGCTAGCGGGAGAGGGTGTTGGGGAGACCCAGTACTTC. Protein: CATGSLAGEGVGETQYF.

The chain links TRBV25-1 to TRBJ1-1; the D is unclear. This CDR3 contains 11 residues. V lost 5 bases, J lost 8 bases, and 9 bases lay in between. Germline loops: CDR1 MGHDK, CDR2 SYGVNS. The CDR3 is CASSPGEEAFF. CDR3 DNA sequence: TGTGCCAGCAGTCCGGGAGAAGAAGCTTTCTTT.

This rearrangement joins TRBV6-1 to TRBJ2-7, with 14 bases fitting TRBD2. V dropped 6 bases and J dropped 5; count of bases not matched to a gene: 15. The germline V gene has CDR1 MNHNS and CDR2 SASEGT. This CDR3 has 18 residues. In DNA, the CDR3 is TGTGCCAGCAGCCCACAGCGAAGCTGGACTAGCGGGAGGCACGAGCAGTACTTC. This gives the protein CASSPQRSWTSGRHEQYF.

The chain is built from TRBV27 and TRBJ2-4; D might be TRBD1 (7 bases). The CDR3 has 15 residues. Trimming stripped 2 bases from V and 7 bases from J, with 15 bases between. The germline V gene has CDR1 MNHEY and CDR2 SMNVEV (reference sequence). CDR3 DNA sequence: TGTGCCAGCAGTTTAGGCAGGGGGGATTGGAACATTCAGTACTTC. Its protein is CASSLGRGDWNIQYF.

This clonotype has a handful of counts. The chain combines TRBV6-2 or TRBV6-3 with TRBJ2-4, with D possibly matching TRBD2 (6 bases). Per germline, CDR1 MNHEY and CDR2 SVGEGT. The CDR3 has 15 residues. V was trimmed by 5 bases and J by 7 bases, leaving 18 bases between them. The CDR3 protein is CASSRSGLAGNIQYF. The DNA for the CDR3 is TGTGCCAGCAGTCGTAGCGGCCTAGCCGGGAACATTCAGTACTTC.

This chain joins TRBV2 and TRBJ2-7; 11 bases match TRBD2. The ends lost 6 bases at V and 2 bases at J; junction bases unmatched: 15. Germline CDR1 reads SNHLY; CDR2 reads FYNNEI. This CDR3 region has 18 residues. The CDR3 loop reads CASRSGTSGGHVPYEQYF. CDR3 sequence (DNA): TGTGCCAGCAGATCCGGGACTAGCGGAGGCCATGTCCCCTACGAGCAGTACTTC.

This clonotype was picked up one time. The chain has TRBV11-2 and TRBJ2-2; 10 nucleotides match TRBD1. With 6 bases clipped from V and 6 bases from J, the junction kept 1 base outside the gene matches. Per the germline V gene, CDR1 is SGHAT and CDR2 is FQNNGV. The CDR3 length is 13 residues. This CDR3 is CASSGTGAGELFF. The CDR3 DNA sequence: TGTGCCAGCAGTGGGACAGGGGCCGGGGAGCTGTTTTTT.

J is TRBJ2-1 and V is TRBV3-1, with D possibly TRBD2 on 6 matching bases. Trimming shortened V by 5 bases and J by 5 bases, and 16 bases separated the two germline ends. Germline-derived CDR1 and CDR2 are LGHDT and YNNKEL (reference sequence). CDR3 length equals 15 residues. In DNA, the CDR3 is TGTGCCAGCAGCGGAAGGGACGCGGGAAACAATGAGCAGTTCTTC. This codes for CASSGRDAGNNEQFF.

This clonotype was recorded at least ten times. The junction departs from germline at one end; a sequencing error may be responsible. V usage is TRBV5-1 and J usage is TRBJ2-1; 10 bases are shared with TRBD2. This CDR3 is 13 amino acids long. Germline CDR1 and CDR2: SGHRS and YFSETQ. The CDR3 region has the DNA TGTGCCAGCAGCTTGGGACTAGCGAATGAGCAGTTCTTC. Translated: CASSLGLANEQFF.

This chain links TRBV10-3 with TRBJ1-1; 10 nucleotides line up with TRBD1. CDR3 length: 13 amino acids. Losses at the gene ends were 9 bases for V and 3 bases for J; bases not matched to a gene: 4. Germline V CDR1 and CDR2: ENHRY, SYGVKD. The CDR3 loop is CAIDRGQDTEAFF. CDR3 bases: TGTGCCATAGACAGGGGGCAAGACACTGAAGCTTTCTTT.

This clonotype showed up just once. The rearrangement joins TRBV2 to TRBJ2-7; possibly TRBD1 or TRBD2 for D (5 bases each). This CDR3 spans 14 amino acids. V lost 6 bases and J lost 0, with 12 bases in between. The germline V gene encodes CDR1 SNHLY and CDR2 FYNNEI. The chain's CDR3 is CASRIGGISYEQYF. Written as DNA, the CDR3 is TGTGCCAGCAGGATTGGGGGTATCTCCTACGAGCAGTACTTC.

This clonotype was detected only a few times. The gene calls are TRBV7-8 and TRBJ2-3; D gene uncertain. V shed 6 bases and J shed 6 bases, with 16 bases lying between them. CDR1 and CDR2 from the germline V gene are SGHVS and FQNEAQ. The CDR3 covers 14 residues. Here the CDR3 DNA reads TGTGCCAGCAGTCCTGACCATCTAAGGGATACGCAGTATTTT. Translation: CASSPDHLRDTQYF.

V and J are TRBV29-1 and TRBJ2-7; 7 bases line up with TRBD1. Germline V lookup: CDR1 SQVTM, CDR2 ANQGSEA. There are 12 residues in the CDR3. V shed 6 bases, J shed 5 bases, and the junction held 7 bases outside the gene matches. The CDR3 is CSVIPGQNEQYF. The DNA for the CDR3 is TGCAGCGTGATACCGGGACAGAACGAGCAGTACTTC.

This clonotype appeared a few times. The V call is TRBV9, the J call TRBJ2-5; 8 nucleotides match TRBD2. Germline values: CDR1 SGDLS, CDR2 YYNGEE. The V and J ends lost 0 bases and 1 base, in that order; junction bases with no gene match: 5. The CDR3 consists of 16 residues. Here the CDR3 DNA reads TGTGCCAGCAGCGTAGGGCTAGCGGGTACCCAAGAGACCCAGTACTTC. Encoded protein: CASSVGLAGTQETQYF.

The chain employs TRBV7-2 and TRBJ1-1; D is possibly TRBD1 (5 bases). The CDR3 contains 12 residues. Per germline, CDR1 SGHTA and CDR2 FQGNSA. V gave up 2 bases and J gave up 7 bases, with 8 bases separating them. CDR3 residues: CASSLRQIEAFF. In DNA, the CDR3 is TGTGCCAGCAGCTTAAGACAGATTGAAGCTTTCTTT.

The rearrangement joins TRBV6-2 or TRBV6-3 to TRBJ2-1; 10 positions agree with TRBD2. This CDR3 is 14 amino acids long. The V gene's germline CDR1 is MNHEY and CDR2 SVGEGT. With V trimmed by 11 bases and J by 10 bases, 14 bases remained unmatched. The CDR3 loop is CASRERGGRQEQFF. The CDR3 nucleotides are TGTGCCTCCCGAGAGCGGGGGGGCCGTCAGGAGCAGTTCTTC.

This clonotype appeared a few times. The chain links TRBV5-1 to TRBJ2-5; the match to TRBD1 covers 11 bases. In germline, CDR1 is SGHRS, CDR2 YFSETQ. V dropped 8 bases and J dropped 5; count of bases not matched to a gene: 11. CDR3 length: 15 amino acids. CDR3 residues: CASSPRWTGGETQYF. CDR3 DNA sequence: TGCGCCAGTAGCCCGAGATGGACAGGGGGCGAGACCCAGTACTTC.

This clonotype was detected many times. The chain uses TRBV7-9 and TRBJ2-7; D may be TRBD2 (5 bases). The CDR3 runs 14 residues. Germline values: CDR1 SEHNR, CDR2 FQNEAQ (reference sequence). Trimming removed 2 bases at V and 7 bases at J, with 15 bases between. CDR3 residues: CASSLSGLLGEQYF. The CDR3 DNA reads as TGTGCCAGCAGCTTATCCGGACTCCTTGGGGAGCAGTACTTC.

The chain links TRBV6-1 to TRBJ1-1; D ambiguous. Trimming took 1 base from V and 1 from J, leaving 7 bases between them. The germline V gene encodes CDR1 MNHNS and CDR2 SASEGT. The length of the CDR3 is 14 residues. This chain's CDR3 is CASSEVGWNTEAFF. CDR3 coding DNA: TGTGCCAGCAGTGAAGTTGGGTGGAACACTGAAGCTTTCTTT.

This clonotype was found many times. The chain carries TRBV20-1 and TRBJ2-1; tentatively, D is TRBD2 (5 bases). Germline CDR1 and CDR2: DFQATT and SNEGSKA (reference sequence). The V end was cut by 0 bases, the J end by 9 bases, with 21 bases between. CDR3 length equals 16 residues. CDR3: CSARDGLLRSGGEQFF. CDR3 nucleotide sequence: TGCAGTGCTAGAGACGGGCTGTTAAGGAGCGGCGGTGAGCAGTTCTTC.

This clonotype was seen only a few times. The rearrangement joins TRBV6-5 to TRBJ2-3; D may be TRBD2 (6 bases). In germline, CDR1 is MNHEY, CDR2 SVGAGI. The CDR3 is 14 amino acids. With 0 bases removed from V and 4 bases from J, the gap between germline ends came to 8 bases. CDR3 DNA sequence: TGTGCCAGCAGTTACTCGATAGCGGCAGATACGCAGTATTTT. This translates into CASSYSIAADTQYF.

This clonotype was detected a few times. The genes are TRBV14 and TRBJ2-5; D unresolved. The germline CDR1 and CDR2 sequences are SGHDN and FVKESK. V lost 1 base and J 2 bases, leaving 17 bases between the germline ends. CDR3 size: 17 residues. The CDR3 DNA reads TGTGCCAGCAGCCAAGGTAGCCTCCACGGCAATCAAGAGACCCAGTACTTC. Protein sequence: CASSQGSLHGNQETQYF.

The chain is built from TRBV20-1 and TRBJ2-5; no reliable D call. The germline V and J ends were trimmed by 4 bases and 5 bases, with 17 bases remaining between them. The CDR3 runs 14 residues. Germline V gives CDR1 DFQATT, CDR2 SNEGSKA (reference sequence). The CDR3 DNA is TGCAGTGCTACTACGGCCCTCGCGCGGGAGACCCAGTACTTC. Translation: CSATTALARETQYF.

The chain uses TRBV7-9 and TRBJ1-2; unclear D gene. The CDR3 length is 11 residues. Trimming shortened V by 8 bases and J by 7 bases, and 11 bases separated the two germline ends. CDR1 and CDR2 from the germline V gene are SEHNR and FQNEAQ (reference sequence). DNA of the CDR3: TGTGCCAGCGGTCGGGAGTTTGGCTACACCTTC. Protein: CASGREFGYTF.